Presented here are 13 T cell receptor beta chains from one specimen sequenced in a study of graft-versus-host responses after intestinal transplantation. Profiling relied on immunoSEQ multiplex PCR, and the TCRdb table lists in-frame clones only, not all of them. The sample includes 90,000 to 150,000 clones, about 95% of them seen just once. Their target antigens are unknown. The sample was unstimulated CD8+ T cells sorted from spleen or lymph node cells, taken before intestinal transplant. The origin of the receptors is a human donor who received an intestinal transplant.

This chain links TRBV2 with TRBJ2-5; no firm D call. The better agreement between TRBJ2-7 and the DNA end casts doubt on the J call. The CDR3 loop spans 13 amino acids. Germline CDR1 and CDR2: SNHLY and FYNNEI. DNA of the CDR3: TGTGCCAGCAGTGAAGCGGACGTGGGCGAGCAGTACTTC. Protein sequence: CASSEADVGEQYF.

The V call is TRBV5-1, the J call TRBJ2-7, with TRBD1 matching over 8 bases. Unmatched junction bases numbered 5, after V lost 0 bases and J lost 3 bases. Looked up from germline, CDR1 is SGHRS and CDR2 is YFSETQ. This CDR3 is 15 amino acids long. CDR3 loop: CASSLAQGASYEQYF. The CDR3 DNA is TGCGCCAGCAGCTTGGCTCAGGGGGCCAGCTACGAGCAGTACTTC.

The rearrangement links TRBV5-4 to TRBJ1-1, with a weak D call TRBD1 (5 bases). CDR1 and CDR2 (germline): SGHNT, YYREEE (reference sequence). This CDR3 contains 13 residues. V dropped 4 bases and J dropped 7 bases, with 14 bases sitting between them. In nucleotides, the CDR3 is TGTGCCAGCAGCCCAGCCCAGGGTGGTGAAGCTTTCTTT. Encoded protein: CASSPAQGGEAFF.

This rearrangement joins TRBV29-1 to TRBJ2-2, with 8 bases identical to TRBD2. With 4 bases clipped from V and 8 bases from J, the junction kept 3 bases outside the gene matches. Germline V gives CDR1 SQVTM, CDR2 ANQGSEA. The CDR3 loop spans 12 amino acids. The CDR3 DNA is TGCAGCGTTGCCCTAGCGGGTGGGGAGCTGTTTTTT. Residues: CSVALAGGELFF.

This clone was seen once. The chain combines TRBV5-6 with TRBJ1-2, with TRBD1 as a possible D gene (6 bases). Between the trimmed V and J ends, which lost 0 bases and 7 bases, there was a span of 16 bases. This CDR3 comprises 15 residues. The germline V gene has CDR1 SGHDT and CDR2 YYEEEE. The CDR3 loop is CASSLGSGASRGYTF. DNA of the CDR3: TGTGCCAGCAGCTTGGGTTCAGGGGCTAGTCGTGGCTACACCTTC.

The CDR3 bases are TGTGCTAGTGCCTTAGGGTACGAAGATACGCAGTATTTT. Translating gives CASALGYEDTQYF. The gene calls are TRBV12-5 and TRBJ2-3; D call uncertain. The CDR3 runs to 13 residues. CDR1 and CDR2 from the germline V gene are LGHNT and FRNRAP. Trimming shortened V by 7 bases and J by 5 bases, and 13 bases separated the two germline ends.

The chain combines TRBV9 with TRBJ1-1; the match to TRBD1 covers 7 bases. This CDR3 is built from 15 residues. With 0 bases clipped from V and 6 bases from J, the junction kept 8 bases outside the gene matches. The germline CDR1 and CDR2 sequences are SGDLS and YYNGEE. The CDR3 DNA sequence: TGTGCCAGCAGCGTAGGTGTCAGGGGGTCGGCTGAAGCTTTCTTT. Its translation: CASSVGVRGSAEAFF.

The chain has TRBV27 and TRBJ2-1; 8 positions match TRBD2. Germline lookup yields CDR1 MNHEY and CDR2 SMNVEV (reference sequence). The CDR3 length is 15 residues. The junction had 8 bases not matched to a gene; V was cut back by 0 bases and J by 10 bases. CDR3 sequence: CASSLSGAGAPEQFF. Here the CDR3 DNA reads TGTGCCAGCAGTTTATCCGGAGCGGGAGCCCCCGAGCAGTTCTTC.

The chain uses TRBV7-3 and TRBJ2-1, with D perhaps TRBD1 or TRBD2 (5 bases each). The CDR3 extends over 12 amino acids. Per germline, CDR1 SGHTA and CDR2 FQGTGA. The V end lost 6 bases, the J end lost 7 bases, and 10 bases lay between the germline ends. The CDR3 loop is CASRGDANEQFF. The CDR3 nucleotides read TGTGCCAGCAGAGGGGACGCAAATGAGCAGTTCTTC.

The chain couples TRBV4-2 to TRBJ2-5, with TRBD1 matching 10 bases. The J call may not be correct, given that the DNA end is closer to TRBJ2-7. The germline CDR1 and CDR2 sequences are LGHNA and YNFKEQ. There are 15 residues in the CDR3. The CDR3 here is CASSLVGTGDYEQYF. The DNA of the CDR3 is TGTGCCAGCAGCCTCGTAGGGACAGGGGACTACGAGCAGTACTTC.

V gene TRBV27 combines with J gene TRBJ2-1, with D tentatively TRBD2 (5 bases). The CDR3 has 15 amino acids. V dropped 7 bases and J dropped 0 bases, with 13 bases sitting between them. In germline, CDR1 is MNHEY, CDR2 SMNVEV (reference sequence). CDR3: CASTRDSSSYNEQFF. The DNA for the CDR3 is TGTGCCAGCACCCGGGATTCGAGCTCCTACAATGAGCAGTTCTTC.

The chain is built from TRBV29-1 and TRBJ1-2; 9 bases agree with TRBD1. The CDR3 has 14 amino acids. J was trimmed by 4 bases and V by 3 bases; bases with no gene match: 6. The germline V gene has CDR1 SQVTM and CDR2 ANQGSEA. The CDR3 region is CSVERTGDSYGYTF. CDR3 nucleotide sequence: TGCAGCGTTGAGAGGACAGGGGACTCCTATGGCTACACCTTC.

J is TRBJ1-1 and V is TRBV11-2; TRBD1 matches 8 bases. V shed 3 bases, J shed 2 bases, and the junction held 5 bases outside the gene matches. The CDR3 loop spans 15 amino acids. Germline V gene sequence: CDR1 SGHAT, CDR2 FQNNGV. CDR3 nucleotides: TGTGCCAGCAGCTTGAGGACAGGGTTAAACACTGAAGCTTTCTTT. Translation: CASSLRTGLNTEAFF.